Listed below are T cell receptor beta chains from one sample, sequenced in a study of CD8 T cells in ankylosing spondylitis. TCRdb processed the 5' RACE reads anew with MiXCR; each CDR3 protein has one entry. Altogether over 700,000 distinct CDR3 sequences are present, over 15% being singletons, with the ten largest covering about 20%. The sequencing sample was made of blood, either unsorted or a sorted T cell fraction (not recorded which). The source of these receptors is a male donor with ankylosing spondylitis. CDR3s include the opening cysteine and the closing phenylalanine or tryptophan. A D gene is named only where the DNA matches it firmly. Part of the rows lack a size; the others show once, few, many or a class for expanded clones.

D	V	size	J	DNA	CDR3
-	TRBV5-1	few	TRBJ1-1	TGCGCCAGCAGCTTGGAGTTATTTCAGGGTTTGAACACTGAAGCTTTCTTT	CASSLELFQGLNTEAFF
TRBD2	TRBV2	-	TRBJ2-7	TGTGCCAGCAGTGTTGGACTAGCGGGGCCCTACGAGCAGTACTTC	CASSVGLAGPYEQYF
TRBD1	TRBV4-1	-	TRBJ2-2	TGCGCCAGCAGCCCCAACACACAGGGGGCCGGGACCGGGGAGCTGTTTTTT	CASSPNTQGAGTGELFF
TRBD1	TRBV7-9	few	TRBJ1-1	TGTGCCAGCAGCTCGGACAGGGACATGAACACTGAAGCTTTCTTT	CASSSDRDMNTEAFF
-	TRBV7-8	-	TRBJ1-4	TGTGCCAGCAGCTTGCGGGTGACATTAGGAACTAATGAAAAACTGTTTTTT	CASSLRVTLGTNEKLFF
-	TRBV5-1	-	TRBJ1-2	TGCGCCAGCAGCATAGGGGACACCCTCGTCTATGGCTACACCTTC	CASSIGDTLVYGYTF
-	TRBV29-1	-	TRBJ2-2	TGCAGCGTCCCCACCTTCGGCGTTACCGGGGAGCTGTTTTTT	CSVPTFGVTGELFF
TRBD2	TRBV29-1	many	TRBJ2-3	TGCAGCGTCCTTGGCGGGAGGGACTTCACAGATACGCAGTATTTT	CSVLGGRDFTDTQYF
-	TRBV19	few	TRBJ1-3	TGTGCCAGTAGTATCGGACGTATCTCTGGAAACACCATATATTTT	CASSIGRISGNTIYF
TRBD2	TRBV9	few	TRBJ2-1	TGTGCCAGCAGCGAGCTAGCGGGAGAATATGAGCAGTTCTTC	CASSELAGEYEQFF
-	TRBV7-2	few	TRBJ1-1	TGTGCCAGCAGCTTAGACGGGGTGGACACTGAAGCTTTCTTT	CASSLDGVDTEAFF
-	TRBV4-1	few	TRBJ2-2	TGCGCCAGCAGCCAACCTGGAGTTCCGGGGATAAACACCGGGGAGCTGTTTTTT	CASSQPGVPGINTGELFF
-	TRBV18	many	TRBJ2-1	TGTGCCAGCTCACCCCTTGGAAGCTCCTACAATGAGCAGTTCTTC	CASSPLGSSYNEQFF
TRBD2	TRBV7-2	-	TRBJ2-7	TGTGCCAGCAGCTTAGCGGGAGGAGCGGGAGGGCAGAACGAGCAGTACTTC	CASSLAGGAGGQNEQYF
-	TRBV5-5	-	TRBJ1-2	TGTGCCAGCAGCTTGGCTACAGGGTCCGTCTATGGCTACACCTTC	CASSLATGSVYGYTF
TRBD1	TRBV20-1	many	TRBJ1-4	TGCAGTGCTAGAGATGGCAGGGGGAGGCCTAATGAAAAACTGTTTTTT	CSARDGRGRPNEKLFF
TRBD2	TRBV12-3/TRBV12-4	few	TRBJ2-1	TGTGCCAGCAGTTCTAGCGGGAGGGTATACAATGAGCAGTTCTTC	CASSSSGRVYNEQFF
TRBD2	TRBV27	once	TRBJ2-7	TGTGCCAGCAGTCCAATGACTAGCGGCTACGAGCAGTACTTC	CASSPMTSGYEQYF
-	TRBV29-1	few	TRBJ2-5	TGCAGCGTCGACGCAGGGGAAGAGACCCAGTACTTC	CSVDAGEETQYF
-	TRBV2	-	TRBJ1-1	TGTGCCAGCAGTGGACAGACTTCGAACACTGAAGCTTTCTTT	CASSGQTSNTEAFF
TRBD1	TRBV3-1	-	TRBJ2-7	TGTGCCAGCAGCCAAGCCCCCGGGACAGCTTACGAGCAGTACTTC	CASSQAPGTAYEQYF
-	TRBV29-1	-	TRBJ2-2	TGCAGCGTTGACGCAGGGTACACCGGGGAGCTGTTTTTT	CSVDAGYTGELFF
-	TRBV7-8	few	TRBJ2-5	TGTGCCAGCAGCCAACCACGGGGGATAGGCCAAGAGACCCAGTACTTC	CASSQPRGIGQETQYF
TRBD1	TRBV7-6	once	TRBJ2-1	TGTGCCAGCAGCTTAGATCCAGGGGGTTCGAGGAATGAGCAGTTCTTC	CASSLDPGGSRNEQFF
-	TRBV21-1	-	TRBJ2-7	TGTGCCAGCAGCAATAGGGCCCCCTCGTGCGAGCAGTACTTC	CASSNRAPSCEQYF
-	TRBV7-9	few	TRBJ2-2	TGTGCCAGCAGCTTGGTCAGGGCGTCGGGCGGGGAGCTGTTTTTT	CASSLVRASGGELFF
-	TRBV12-3/TRBV12-4	-	TRBJ1-2	TGTGCCAGCAGTAGGGCTTATGGCTACACCTTC	CASSRAYGYTF
-	TRBV7-2	-	TRBJ1-1	TGTGCCAGCAGCTTTGCCTCCGGGGCATTTGAAGCTTTCTTT	CASSFASGAFEAFF
-	TRBV5-1	few	TRBJ2-7	TGCGCCAGCAGCTTCAGTCTCGGGGAGCAGTACTTC	CASSFSLGEQYF
-	TRBV12-3/TRBV12-4	-	TRBJ1-5	TGTGCCAGCATTAATGAACAGGGAGGCAATCAGCCCCAGCATTTT	CASINEQGGNQPQHF
-	TRBV2	few	TRBJ2-6	TGTGCCAGCAGTAAACTTTCTGGGGCCAACGTCCTGACTTTC	CASSKLSGANVLTF
-	TRBV12-3/TRBV12-4	many	TRBJ2-1	TGTGCCAGCATCCACCAGGGTGGAGGGAATGAGCAGTTCTTC	CASIHQGGGNEQFF
TRBD1	TRBV18	-	TRBJ1-5	TGTGCCAGCTCACCAGGGCGGGACAGGTGGGATAATAGCAATCAGCCCCAGCATTTT	CASSPGRDRWDNSNQPQHF
-	TRBV4-3	-	TRBJ2-2	TGCGCCAGCAGCCAAGATTTTGGGGGGTCAGGGGAGCTGTTTTTT	CASSQDFGGSGELFF
-	TRBV4-3	few	TRBJ2-1	TGCGCCAGCAGCCATTCCGGGAGTAGGAGTGAGCAGTTCTTC	CASSHSGSRSEQFF
-	TRBV5-1	few	TRBJ2-1	TGCGCCAGCAGCTTGGACGGTAGCGTGACCTACAATGAGCAGTTCTTC	CASSLDGSVTYNEQFF